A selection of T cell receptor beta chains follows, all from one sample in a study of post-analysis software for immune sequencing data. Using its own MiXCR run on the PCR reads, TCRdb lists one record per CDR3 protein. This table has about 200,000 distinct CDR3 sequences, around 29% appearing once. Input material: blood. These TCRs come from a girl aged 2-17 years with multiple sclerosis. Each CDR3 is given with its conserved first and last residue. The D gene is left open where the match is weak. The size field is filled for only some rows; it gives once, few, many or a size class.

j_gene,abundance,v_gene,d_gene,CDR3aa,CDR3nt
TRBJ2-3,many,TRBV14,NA,CASSPAGVLGTDTQYF,TGTGCCAGCAGCCCAGCAGGGGTTTTAGGCACAGATACGCAGTATTTT
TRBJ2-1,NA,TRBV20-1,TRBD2,CSAREDSGNYNEQFF,TGCAGTGCTAGAGAAGACAGCGGGAATTACAATGAGCAGTTCTTC
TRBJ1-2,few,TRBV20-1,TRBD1,CSATTPGQFRRTRGYTF,TGCAGTGCCACGACTCCGGGACAGTTTCGTCGGACTCGTGGCTACACCTTC
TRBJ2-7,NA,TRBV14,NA,CASSQGGNEQYF,TGTGCCAGCAGCCAAGGGGGAAATGAGCAGTACTTC
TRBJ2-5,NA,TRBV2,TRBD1,CASSEDRERGETQYF,TGTGCCAGCAGTGAGGACAGGGAAAGGGGAGAGACCCAGTACTTC
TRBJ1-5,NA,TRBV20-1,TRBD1,CSARDRGQGNQPQHF,TGCAGTGCTAGAGATAGGGGACAGGGCAATCAGCCCCAGCATTTT
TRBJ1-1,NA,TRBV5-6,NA,CASSPDRSYTEAFF,TGTGCCAGCAGCCCGGACCGTTCCTACACTGAAGCTTTCTTT
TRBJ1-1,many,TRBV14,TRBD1,CASSTPRDRRQGSEAFF,TGTGCCAGCAGCACGCCCCGGGACAGGCGGCAGGGTAGTGAAGCTTTCTTT
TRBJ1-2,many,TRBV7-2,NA,CASSLSQGNGYTF,TGTGCCAGCAGCTTATCCCAGGGTAATGGCTACACCTTC
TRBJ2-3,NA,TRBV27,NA,CASCLVGRGTDTQYF,TGTGCCAGCTGTTTGGTGGGCCGTGGCACAGATACGCAGTATTTT
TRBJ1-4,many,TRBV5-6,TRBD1,CASSHWIGQGGEKLFF,TGTGCCAGCAGCCACTGGATTGGACAGGGAGGTGAAAAACTGTTTTTT
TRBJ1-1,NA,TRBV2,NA,CASSALQGNTEAFF,TGTGCCAGCAGTGCATTACAGGGAAACACTGAAGCTTTCTTT
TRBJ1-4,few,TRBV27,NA,CASSLSRREGKEKLFF,TGTGCCAGCAGTTTAAGTCGCAGGGAGGGGAAAGAAAAACTGTTTTTT
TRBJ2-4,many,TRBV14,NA,CASSQAPGGAGAKNIQYF,TGTGCCAGCAGCCAAGCCCCAGGAGGGGCAGGGGCCAAAAACATTCAGTACTTC
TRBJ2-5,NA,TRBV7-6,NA,CASAKGRQETQYF,TGTGCCAGCGCTAAGGGGAGACAAGAGACCCAGTACTTC
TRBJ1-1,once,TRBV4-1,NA,CASSQDWNTEAFF,TGCGCCAGCAGCCAAGATTGGAACACTGAAGCTTTCTTT
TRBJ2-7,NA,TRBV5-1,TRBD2,CASRAGLAVSYEQYF,TGCGCCAGCAGAGCGGGACTAGCGGTCTCCTACGAGCAGTACTTC
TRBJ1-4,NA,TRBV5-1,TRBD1,CASSLQGWEKRFF,TGCGCCAGCAGCTTACAGGGGTGGGAAAAACGGTTTTTT
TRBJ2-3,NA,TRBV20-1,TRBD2,CSARRPLAGSTDTQYF,TGCAGTGCTAGACGACCCCTAGCGGGAAGCACAGATACGCAGTATTTT
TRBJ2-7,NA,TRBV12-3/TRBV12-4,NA,CASRMGGGATYEQYF,TGTGCCAGCAGGATGGGGGGCGGGGCAACCTACGAGCAGTACTTC
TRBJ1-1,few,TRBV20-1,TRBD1,CSARSGTGGTEAFF,TGCAGTGCTAGGTCTGGGACAGGGGGCACTGAAGCTTTCTTT
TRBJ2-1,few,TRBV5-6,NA,CASSLASVRNEQFF,TGTGCCAGCAGCTTGGCCTCGGTACGCAATGAGCAGTTCTTC
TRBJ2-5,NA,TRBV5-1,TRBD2,CASSPEGTSGAQETQYF,TGCGCCAGCAGCCCCGAGGGGACTAGCGGGGCCCAAGAGACCCAGTACTTC
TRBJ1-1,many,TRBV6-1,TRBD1,CASSGDRLVTEAFF,TGTGCCAGCAGTGGGGACAGGTTGGTAACTGAAGCTTTCTTT
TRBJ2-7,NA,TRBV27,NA,CASSLSPISSGPFHEQYF,TGTGCCAGCAGTTTATCCCCTATTTCCAGCGGGCCTTTTCATGAGCAGTACTTC
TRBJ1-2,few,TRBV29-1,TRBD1,CSVGQGLYGYTF,TGCAGCGTTGGACAGGGCCTCTATGGCTACACCTTC
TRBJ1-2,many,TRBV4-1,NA,CASSQAGQPYGYTF,TGCGCCAGCAGCCAAGCCGGACAGCCCTATGGCTACACCTTC
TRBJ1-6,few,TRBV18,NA,CASSPRGNRDSPLHF,TGTGCCAGCTCACCACGCGGAAACAGGGATTCACCCCTCCACTTT